The clone carrying this T cell receptor beta chain was counted a few times. The PCR ran on 60 Vbeta and 13 Jbeta primers. Method: immunoSEQ multiplex PCR; TCRdb's copy keeps in-frame clones and lacks some. The table includes around 67,000 clones, 75% to 85% detected once. This sample was taken from a study of cytomegalovirus exposure and HLA in healthy donors. Sequencing input: PBMCs. This clonotype originated in a young man in good health and CMV-seropositive.

In nucleotides, the CDR3 is TGTGCCAGCAGTCTCGGACAGGGGGGCACTGAAGCTTTCTTT. This encodes CASSLGQGGTEAFF. V gene TRBV6-6 combines with J gene TRBJ1-1; TRBD1 aligns across 10 bases. The CDR3 length is 14 residues. Germline V lookup: CDR1 MNHNY, CDR2 SVGAGI (reference sequence). The junction had 4 bases not matched to a gene; V was cut back by 5 bases and J by 4 bases.